These 21 T cell receptor beta chains came from one sample sequenced in a study of blood T cell repertoires in COVID-19. Measured with immunoSEQ multiplex PCR; TCRdb has only the in-frame clones, and not every one. The table has roughly 270,000 clones, roughly 85% seen once. The sample consisted of PBMCs or T cells enriched from blood (not recorded which). The receptors come from a man aged 35 to 55 who had been exposed to COVID-19.

The rearrangement uses TRBV7-9 and TRBJ2-2, with 8 positions matching TRBD1. The junction had 10 bases not matched to a gene; V was cut back by 5 bases and J by 5 bases. Germline lookup yields CDR1 SEHNR and CDR2 FQNEAQ (reference sequence). The CDR3 has 16 amino acids. The CDR3 loop reads CASSLSTGQGTGELFF. CDR3 coding DNA: TGTGCCAGCAGCCTTAGTACCGGACAGGGAACCGGGGAGCTGTTTTTT.

The gene calls are TRBV5-1 and TRBJ1-6; TRBD1 agrees at 8 bases. The CDR3 is 18 residues long. V was clipped by 0 bases and J by 7 bases; unmatched bases: 12. Germline V gives CDR1 SGHRS, CDR2 YFSETQ. CDR3 in DNA: TGCGCCAGCAGCTTGGTTTGGGCCGGGACAGGTTTGAATTCACCCCTCCACTTT. This gives the protein CASSLVWAGTGLNSPLHF.

The rearrangement joins TRBV4-2 to TRBJ1-5; 10 nucleotides line up with TRBD1. V dropped 0 bases and J dropped 7; count of bases not matched to a gene: 3. There are 15 residues in the CDR3. Germline V gene sequence: CDR1 LGHNA, CDR2 YNFKEQ. The CDR3 protein is CASSQDRQGAQPQHF. CDR3 nucleotides: TGTGCCAGCAGCCAAGATCGACAGGGGGCGCAGCCCCAGCATTTT.

The V gene is TRBV30, the J gene TRBJ2-2; 9 bases line up with TRBD1. Germline V CDR1 and CDR2: GTSNPN, SVGIG (reference sequence). CDR3 size: 15 residues. V was pared by 3 bases and J by 6 bases, with 8 bases of the junction left unmatched. The CDR3 protein is CAWRGTGNFAGELFF. The CDR3 DNA is TGTGCCTGGAGAGGGACAGGGAATTTCGCCGGGGAGCTGTTTTTT.

The chain uses TRBV5-1 and TRBJ1-1; D is unclear. Looked up from germline, CDR1 is SGHRS and CDR2 is YFSETQ. Trimming stripped 0 bases from V and 5 bases from J, with 14 bases between. The CDR3 is 15 amino acids. CDR3 sequence (DNA): TGCGCCAGCAGCTTGGCCTTGAGTTCTCGGACTGAAGCTTTCTTT. Residues: CASSLALSSRTEAFF.

This chain connects TRBV5-1 to TRBJ2-7; 7 nucleotides agree with TRBD2. CDR1 is SGHRS and CDR2 is YFSETQ in the germline V gene. Losses at the gene ends were 4 bases for V and 0 bases for J; bases not matched to a gene: 7. The CDR3 extends over 15 amino acids. Here the CDR3 reads CASSPSSGISYEQYF. CDR3 bases: TGCGCCAGCAGCCCTTCTAGCGGCATCTCCTACGAGCAGTACTTC.

Details on this clone: Other DNA sequences in the same sample also yield this CDR3. The CDR3 DNA follows: TGTGCCAGTAGTATCCAGAACTATGGCTACACCTTC. Protein product: CASSIQNYGYTF. The chain links TRBV19 to TRBJ1-2; no clear D. V dropped 3 bases and J dropped 2 bases, with 4 bases sitting between them. The CDR3 is 12 amino acids. The germline CDR1 and CDR2 sequences are LNHDA and SQIVND (reference sequence).

The CDR3 DNA reads TGTGCCTGGAGCGACAGGGCCTCCTACGAGCAGTACTTC. It is translated as CAWSDRASYEQYF. The chain joins TRBV30 to TRBJ2-7, with 7 bases aligning to TRBD1. Germline CDR1 GTSNPN, CDR2 SVGIG (reference sequence). After removal of 3 bases from V and 0 bases from J, the junction contained 2 bases not matched to a gene. The CDR3 contains 13 residues.

This clone was detected a few times. The rearrangement joins TRBV5-1 to TRBJ1-1, with a weak D call TRBD1 (5 bases). Germline V lookup: CDR1 SGHRS, CDR2 YFSETQ. CDR3 size: 14 residues. The germline V and J ends were trimmed by 3 bases and 5 bases, with 14 bases remaining between them. The CDR3 spells CASSWGSSLTEAFF. The CDR3 DNA follows: TGCGCCAGCAGCTGGGGCAGCAGTTTGACTGAAGCTTTCTTT.

The J gene is TRBJ1-4, the V gene TRBV5-6; D gene uncertain. Germline CDR1 and CDR2: SGHDT and YYEEEE. The CDR3 totals 17 residues. V dropped 0 bases and J dropped 0 bases, with 12 bases sitting between them. DNA for the CDR3: TGTGCCAGCAGCTTGGCGGTACCGATAACAACTAATGAAAAACTGTTTTTT. This codes for CASSLAVPITTNEKLFF.

This clone was seen a single time. CDR3 sequence (DNA): TGTGCCAGCTCACCAGAACCAGGGGCTGGCGGCTACACCTTC. It specifies CASSPEPGAGGYTF. The rearrangement uses TRBV18 and TRBJ1-2; D might be TRBD1 (6 bases). CDR1 and CDR2 from the germline V gene are KGHSH and LQKENI. Trimming shortened V by 2 bases and J by 8 bases, and 15 bases separated the two germline ends. The CDR3 runs to 14 residues.

The chain employs TRBV30 and TRBJ1-6; TRBD1 agrees at 11 bases. The CDR3 is made up of 16 amino acids. Germline V lookup: CDR1 GTSNPN, CDR2 SVGIG (reference sequence). The ends lost 2 bases at V and 10 bases at J; junction bases unmatched: 10. CDR3 coding DNA: TGTGCCTGGAGTCGGACAGGGGGCGCCGTGCGATCACCCCTCCACTTT. It is translated as CAWSRTGGAVRSPLHF. Full variable domain (missing parts from reference TRBV30 and TRBJ1-6): SQTIHQWPATLVQPVGSPLSLECTVEGTSNPNLYWYRQAAGRGLQLLFYSVGIGQISSEVPQNLSASRPQDRQFILSSKKLLLSDSGFYLCAWSRTGGAVRSPLHFGNGTRLTVT.

V is TRBV2 and J is TRBJ2-1; TRBD2 agrees at 13 bases. CDR1 SNHLY and CDR2 FYNNEI come from the germline V gene. CDR3 size: 14 residues. J lost 15 bases, V lost 3 bases, and 8 bases had no gene match. The CDR3 spells CASSEGTSGNSGFF. The CDR3, as DNA: TGTGCCAGCAGTGAGGGGACTAGCGGGAACTCTGGGTTCTTC.

This chain connects TRBV19 to TRBJ1-5, with no clear D. V was shortened by 5 bases and J by 3 bases, with 14 bases between the two germline ends. Germline-derived CDR1 and CDR2 are LNHDA and SQIVND (reference sequence). This CDR3 has 15 residues. Written as DNA, the CDR3 is TGTGCCAGTAGTTTTATGGACGGGGACAATCAGCCCCAGCATTTT. It specifies CASSFMDGDNQPQHF.

The rearrangement joins TRBV5-1 to TRBJ2-7, with D possibly matching TRBD2 (5 bases). The V and J ends lost 5 bases and 6 bases respectively, with 18 bases between them. There are 14 residues in the CDR3. Germline V gives CDR1 SGHRS, CDR2 YFSETQ. The CDR3 is CASRRTLVSSEQYF. In DNA, the CDR3 is TGCGCCAGCAGACGTACACTAGTTTCTAGCGAGCAGTACTTC.

This chain uses TRBV12-3 or TRBV12-4 with TRBJ1-1; 7 bases fit TRBD1. The CDR3 runs to 13 residues. V gave up 5 bases and J gave up 7 bases; unmatched junction bases: 7. The CDR3 here is CASSVHRGLEAFF. The CDR3 nucleotides are TGTGCCAGCAGTGTACATAGGGGGCTTGAAGCTTTCTTT.

The V and J genes are TRBV7-9 and TRBJ2-3, with TRBD1 identical over 9 bases. After removal of 6 bases from V and 7 bases from J, the junction contained 11 bases not matched to a gene. This CDR3 region has 15 residues. CDR1 SEHNR and CDR2 FQNEAQ come from the germline V gene (reference sequence). The CDR3 DNA is TGTGCCAGCAGTCACACCGGGACAGGGATCCATACGCAGTATTTT. This gives the protein CASSHTGTGIHTQYF.

This clone showed up just a few times. The chain has TRBV6-1 and TRBJ2-5, with 7 bases that match TRBD1. The CDR3 extends over 12 amino acids. Germline V lookup: CDR1 MNHNS, CDR2 SASEGT. Trimming removed 2 bases from V and 7 bases from J; junction bases left unmatched: 1. CDR3 nucleotides: TGTGCCAGCAGTGAACCAGGGGGGACCCAGTACTTC. Translation gives CASSEPGGTQYF.

J is TRBJ2-7 and V is TRBV7-8; 7 nucleotides match TRBD2. This CDR3 comprises 14 residues. Germline CDR1 SGHVS, CDR2 FQNEAQ. The ends lost 1 base at V and 2 bases at J; junction bases unmatched: 2. The CDR3 sequence: CASSLGRGAYEQYF. The CDR3 DNA reads as TGTGCCAGCAGCTTAGGCCGGGGGGCCTACGAGCAGTACTTC.

J is TRBJ1-4 and V is TRBV3-1 (or the pseudogene TRBV3-2), with D possibly TRBD1 on 6 matching bases. Trimming stripped 4 bases from V and 8 bases from J, with 11 bases between. The length of the CDR3 is 13 residues. Germline V gene data show CDR1 as LGHDT and CDR2 as YNNKEL (reference sequence). CDR3 sequence (DNA): TGTGCCAGCAGCCCGAGGACAGTCGAAAAACTGTTTTTT. It codes for CASSPRTVEKLFF.

The chain uses TRBV7-8 and TRBJ2-1; 8 positions agree with TRBD2. Germline CDR1 and CDR2: SGHVS and FQNEAQ. V lost 6 bases to trimming and J lost 13 bases; unmatched junction nucleotides: 8. This CDR3 region has 12 residues. As DNA, the CDR3 is TGTGCCAGCAGTTGGGCAGCGGGGGAACAGTTCTTC. Amino acid sequence: CASSWAAGEQFF.